These 30 T cell receptor beta chains originate from one sample sequenced in a study of shared clonotypes between healthy human individuals. Produced via immunoSEQ multiplex PCR; TCRdb's table is partial and in-frame only. This repertoire shows over a million clones, just under 99% found once; its top ten account for 0.3% to 0.45%. Sequencing input: naive CD4+ T cells sorted from blood. The subset denotes: CD45RA+ positively selected. The receptors derive from a young man in good health.

The rearrangement links TRBV18 to TRBJ2-2; 7 bases match TRBD1. The CDR3 contains 16 residues. V shed 6 bases and J 1 base; nucleotides not matched to a gene: 8. Germline assignment: CDR1 KGHSH and CDR2 LQKENI. CDR3 bases: TGTGCCAGCTCGCCCACGGGACAGATGAACACCGGGGAGCTGTTTTTT. Translation gives CASSPTGQMNTGELFF.

With regard to this clone: Other DNA variants within this sample encode the same CDR3. The chain has TRBV15 and TRBJ2-7; D unresolved. This CDR3 is 12 amino acids long. Trimming cost V 0 bases and J 4 bases, with 4 bases left between them. The germline V gene has CDR1 LNHNV and CDR2 YYDKDF (reference sequence). CDR3 region: CATSRDGYEQYF. The CDR3 nucleotides read TGTGCCACCAGCAGAGACGGTTACGAGCAGTACTTC.

Worth noting for this clone: The sample contains more than one DNA sequence encoding this CDR3. This sequence joins TRBV29-1 and TRBJ2-5; D is unclear. The length of the CDR3 is 10 residues. Germline-derived CDR1 and CDR2 are SQVTM and ANQGSEA. V dropped 5 bases and J dropped 3 bases, with 4 bases sitting between them. The CDR3 bases are TGCAGCGTTCGCAAAGAGACCCAGTACTTC. This sequence encodes CSVRKETQYF.

This chain joins TRBV7-3 and TRBJ2-7; 8 nucleotides match TRBD2. V lost 5 bases to trimming and J lost 4 bases; unmatched junction nucleotides: 7. The germline gives CDR1 SGHTA, CDR2 FQGTGA. The CDR3 is 14 amino acids. For the CDR3, the DNA is TGTGCCAGCAGCAGAACCGGGAGGGATTACGAGCAGTACTTC. This sequence encodes CASSRTGRDYEQYF.

The chain uses TRBV7-9 and TRBJ2-2; 7 nucleotides agree with TRBD1. J gave up 5 bases and V 6 bases, and 6 bases lay outside the gene matches. The CDR3 is made up of 14 amino acids. The V gene's germline CDR1 is SEHNR and CDR2 FQNEAQ (reference sequence). CDR3 sequence (DNA): TGTGCCAGCAGGGGACAGTTGTATACCGGGGAGCTGTTTTTT. It yields the protein CASRGQLYTGELFF.

This clone was recorded only once. The chain is built from TRBV10-1 and TRBJ2-7; D ambiguous. The CDR3 spans 13 residues. Looked up from germline, CDR1 is WNHNN and CDR2 is SYGVQD (reference sequence). V gave up 6 bases and J gave up 2 bases, with 11 bases separating them. CDR3 coding DNA: TGCGCCAGCAGCGCAAGTCGAGCCTACGAGCAGTACTTC. Amino acid sequence: CASSASRAYEQYF.

V gene TRBV5-1 combines with J gene TRBJ2-7; D is tentatively TRBD1 or TRBD2 (5 bases each). Germline V CDR1 and CDR2: SGHRS, YFSETQ. The CDR3 loop spans 16 amino acids. Trimming left V 4 bases short and J 3 bases short, with 20 bases between. The CDR3 region has the DNA TGCGCCAGCAGCCCGGGAACAGGTATAACGTTCTACGAGCAGTACTTC. It translates to CASSPGTGITFYEQYF.

The chain employs TRBV15 and TRBJ2-1; D might be TRBD2 (5 bases). The germline CDR1 and CDR2 sequences are LNHNV and YYDKDF (reference sequence). The CDR3 length is 14 residues. Between the trimmed V and J ends, which lost 3 bases and 8 bases, there was a span of 14 bases. The chain's CDR3 is CATSSRISRDEQFF. In DNA, the CDR3 is TGTGCCACCAGCAGCAGGATTTCGAGGGATGAGCAGTTCTTC.

The CDR3 here is CAWSDTGSTNEKLFF. The CDR3 DNA follows: TGTGCCTGGAGTGACACAGGGTCAACTAATGAAAAACTGTTTTTT. V usage is TRBV30 and J usage is TRBJ1-4, with a tentative D call TRBD1 (6 bases). Germline CDR1 GTSNPN, CDR2 SVGIG (reference sequence). There are 15 residues in the CDR3. Trimming stripped 1 base from V and 0 bases from J, with 9 bases between. The full variable domain, its missing parts supplied by reference TRBV30 and TRBJ1-4, is SQTIHQWPATLVQPVGSPLSLECTVEGTSNPNLYWYRQAAGRGLQLLFYSVGIGQISSEVPQNLSASRPQDRQFILSSKKLLLSDSGFYLCAWSDTGSTNEKLFFGSGTQLSVL.

This clone is a singleton in its sample. The rearrangement links TRBV5-1 to TRBJ2-2, with 7 bases aligning to TRBD1. Trimming removed 3 bases from V and 5 bases from J; junction bases left unmatched: 10. CDR1 and CDR2 from the germline V gene are SGHRS and YFSETQ. The CDR3 runs 16 residues. The CDR3 sequence: CASSSPQGIGTGELFF. CDR3 in DNA: TGCGCCAGCAGCTCCCCACAGGGGATTGGGACCGGGGAGCTGTTTTTT.

V is TRBV5-1 and J is TRBJ2-1, with TRBD1 identical over 8 bases. The germline CDR1 and CDR2 sequences are SGHRS and YFSETQ. The CDR3 is 16 amino acids. J was trimmed by 4 bases and V by 3 bases; bases with no gene match: 9. CDR3 region: CASSSFRDRQYNEQFF. CDR3 bases: TGCGCCAGCAGCTCGTTCCGGGACAGGCAATACAATGAGCAGTTCTTC.

The chain uses TRBV28 and TRBJ1-2; D possibly corresponds to TRBD1 (6 bases). CDR1 and CDR2 from the germline V gene are MDHEN and SYDVKM. The length of the CDR3 is 14 residues. Trimming stripped 9 bases from V and 0 bases from J, with 14 bases between. CDR3 DNA: TGTGCCAGTCACACAGGGCCGCCTAACTATGGCTACACCTTC. Protein sequence: CASHTGPPNYGYTF.

The chain employs TRBV9 and TRBJ2-1, with D perhaps matching TRBD1 (7 bases). CDR3 size: 16 residues. Germline V lookup: CDR1 SGDLS, CDR2 YYNGEE. The V and J ends lost 5 bases and 3 bases respectively, with 18 bases between them. CDR3 DNA: TGTGCCAGCAGTGGGAGACAGGGAGGCTACTACAATGAGCAGTTCTTC. Amino acids: CASSGRQGGYYNEQFF.

CDR3 residues: CASSPRAGATYEQYF. DNA for the CDR3: TGTGCCAGCTCACCACGGGCGGGAGCCACCTACGAGCAGTACTTC. The chain carries TRBV18 and TRBJ2-7; TRBD2 agrees at 7 bases. The CDR3 sequence is 15 residues long. After removal of 1 base from V and 2 bases from J, the junction contained 5 bases not matched to a gene. CDR1 and CDR2 from the germline V gene are KGHSH and LQKENI.

The V call is TRBV29-1, the J call TRBJ2-7; tentatively, D is TRBD1 or TRBD2 (6 bases each). CDR1 and CDR2 (germline): SQVTM, ANQGSEA. The V end was cut by 7 bases, the J end by 3 bases, with 25 bases between. CDR3 length: 16 residues. CDR3 DNA: TGCAGCGCCGGAGGGGGAGGAATCTTGGGAGACTACGAGCAGTACTTC. Translation gives CSAGGGGILGDYEQYF.

The rearrangement links TRBV5-1 to TRBJ2-1; 7 positions agree with TRBD1. V lost 1 base, J lost 4 bases, and 5 bases stayed unmatched. Germline CDR1 SGHRS, CDR2 YFSETQ. The CDR3 sequence is 15 residues long. The CDR3 region is CASSLRDRDYNEQFF. The DNA of the CDR3 is TGCGCCAGCAGCTTGAGGGACAGAGATTACAATGAGCAGTTCTTC.

Regarding this clone: Other DNA sequences of this sample code for an identical CDR3. The chain carries TRBV29-1 and TRBJ1-2; the D is unclear. Germline V gene sequence: CDR1 SQVTM, CDR2 ANQGSEA. The CDR3 extends over 10 amino acids. The V and J ends lost 6 bases and 4 bases respectively, with 6 bases between them. The CDR3 region is CSVLFYGYTF. The CDR3 region has the DNA TGCAGCGTCCTCTTCTATGGCTACACCTTC.

V gene TRBV9 combines with J gene TRBJ2-3, with D possibly matching TRBD1 (6 bases). With 4 bases removed from V and 6 bases from J, the gap between germline ends came to 24 bases. Germline V CDR1 and CDR2: SGDLS, YYNGEE. The CDR3 length is 17 residues. CDR3 DNA sequence: TGTGCCAGCAGCCCCCGGACCGGGTGGGGGCGTACCGATACGCAGTATTTT. The encoded protein is CASSPRTGWGRTDTQYF.

This chain joins TRBV28 and TRBJ2-7; D may match TRBD1 or TRBD2 (5 bases each). Trimming took 5 bases from V and 12 from J, leaving 17 bases between them. The CDR3 is 12 amino acids. CDR1 and CDR2 from the germline V gene are MDHEN and SYDVKM. This CDR3 reads CASSPQNGAAYF. The CDR3 nucleotides are TGTGCCAGCAGTCCCCAGAACGGGGCGGCGTACTTC.

V usage is TRBV5-1 and J usage is TRBJ2-7; 11 positions match TRBD2. The CDR3 is 19 residues long. Germline V gene sequence: CDR1 SGHRS, CDR2 YFSETQ. The J segment lost 0 bases and the V segment lost 4 bases, leaving 15 bases of the junction unmatched. The CDR3 DNA follows: TGCGCCAGCAGCCGCTATAGCGGTAGCGGGAGGGGGGTCTCCTACGAGCAGTACTTC. It codes for CASSRYSGSGRGVSYEQYF.

The V gene is TRBV5-5, the J gene TRBJ2-7; D is perhaps TRBD1 (6 bases). CDR3 length equals 17 residues. The V gene lost 0 bases and the J gene lost 0 bases, with 16 bases spanning the gap. From germline, CDR1 is SGHKS and CDR2 YYEKEE (reference sequence). The CDR3 region has the DNA TGTGCCAGCAGCTTGGCCGTGGACAGTGCAATCTCCTACGAGCAGTACTTC. It yields the protein CASSLAVDSAISYEQYF.

Here the CDR3 DNA reads TGTGCCAGCAGTCTCCGCCGGTTCGGAACTGAAGCTTTCTTT. Translating it yields CASSLRRFGTEAFF. The chain has TRBV27 and TRBJ1-1; D ambiguous. Germline V gene lookup returns CDR1 MNHEY and CDR2 SMNVEV (reference sequence). The CDR3 consists of 14 residues. Trimming left V 5 bases short and J 5 bases short, with 15 bases between.

The chain joins TRBV6-1 to TRBJ2-1, with 8 positions matching TRBD2. Germline V gene sequence: CDR1 MNHNS, CDR2 SASEGT. V was clipped by 6 bases and J by 2 bases; unmatched bases: 6. CDR3 length: 15 amino acids. The CDR3 sequence: CASRERERPYNEQFF. In nucleotides, the CDR3 is TGTGCCAGCAGGGAGCGGGAGCGCCCCTACAATGAGCAGTTCTTC.

The CDR3: CASSPSTGNEQFF. CDR3 in DNA: TGTGCCAGCTCACCCAGCACTGGCAATGAGCAGTTCTTC. This chain links TRBV18 with TRBJ2-1; D is ambiguous. Germline assignment: CDR1 KGHSH and CDR2 LQKENI. With 3 bases removed from V and 6 bases from J, the gap between germline ends came to 9 bases. This CDR3 comprises 13 residues. The full variable domain, completed using reference TRBV18 and TRBJ2-1, is NAGVMQNPRHLVRRRGQEARLRCSPMKGHSHVYWYRQLPEEGLKFMVYLQKENIIDESGMPKERFSAEFPKEGPSILRIQQVVRGDSAAYFCASSPSTGNEQFFGPGTRLTVL.

This chain joins TRBV6-6 and TRBJ2-7, with D hard to call. The V gene's germline CDR1 is MNHNY and CDR2 SVGAGI (reference sequence). CDR3 length equals 11 residues. V lost 8 bases, J lost 5 bases, and 10 bases lay in between. The CDR3 spells CASGIHHEQYF. CDR3 coding DNA: TGTGCCAGCGGGATTCATCACGAGCAGTACTTC.

The chain joins TRBV5-5 to TRBJ2-3, with D maybe TRBD1 (5 bases). This CDR3 is built from 17 residues. The V end lost 4 bases, the J end lost 3 bases, and 21 bases lay between the germline ends. Germline assignment: CDR1 SGHKS and CDR2 YYEKEE (reference sequence). CDR3 nucleotides: TGTGCCAGCAGCACTGCAGGGATCAGGGTGAGGACAGATACGCAGTATTTT. This translates into CASSTAGIRVRTDTQYF.

The rearrangement links TRBV28 to TRBJ2-7, with no clear D. V gave up 7 bases and J gave up 1 base, with 14 bases separating them. The germline CDR1 and CDR2 sequences are MDHEN and SYDVKM. The length of the CDR3 is 14 residues. CDR3 residues: CASKGGSQSYEQYF. The CDR3 DNA sequence: TGTGCCAGCAAGGGTGGCAGCCAATCCTACGAGCAGTACTTC. The complete variable domain, with remaining parts taken from reference TRBV28 and TRBJ2-7, reads DVKVTQSSRYLVKRTGEKVFLECVQDMDHENMFWYRQDPGLGLRLIYFSYDVKMKEKGDIPEGYSVSREKKERFSLILESASTNQTSMYLCASKGGSQSYEQYFGPGTRLTVT.

V and J are TRBV13 and TRBJ2-7; a possible D gene is TRBD2 (6 bases). The germline gives CDR1 PRHDT, CDR2 FYEKMQ (reference sequence). CDR3 length: 14 residues. V was clipped by 5 bases and J by 3 bases, with 14 bases between them. CDR3 region: CASSTPGLYYEQYF. The CDR3 DNA reads TGTGCCAGCAGCACACCGGGACTGTACTACGAGCAGTACTTC.

The CDR3 region is CASSFDGVLGEQYF. CDR3 DNA: TGTGCCAGCAGTTTTGACGGGGTCCTCGGGGAGCAGTACTTC. V is TRBV27 and J is TRBJ2-7; TRBD2 might be the D (5 bases). The CDR3 runs 14 residues. The V end was cut by 3 bases, the J end by 7 bases, with 16 bases between. Germline V gives CDR1 MNHEY, CDR2 SMNVEV (reference sequence).

The chain couples TRBV18 to TRBJ2-6; TRBD1 aligns across 8 bases. Germline CDR1 KGHSH, CDR2 LQKENI. This CDR3 is built from 20 residues. Unmatched junction bases numbered 13, after V lost 1 base and J lost 2 bases. CDR3 protein: CASSPLPAGGRLTGANVLTF. The CDR3 region has the DNA TGTGCCAGCTCACCACTCCCGGCAGGGGGCCGTTTAACTGGGGCCAACGTCCTGACTTTC. The full variable domain, in which reference TRBV18 and TRBJ2-6 provide the parts outside the CDR3, is NAGVMQNPRHLVRRRGQEARLRCSPMKGHSHVYWYRQLPEEGLKFMVYLQKENIIDESGMPKERFSAEFPKEGPSILRIQQVVRGDSAAYFCASSPLPAGGRLTGANVLTFGAGSRLTVL.